This TCR beta chain was found in a study of blood T cell repertoires in COVID-19. Whole-study context: From the United States, Italy and Spain came samples of acute and convalescent COVID-19. From T cells, B-cell-depleted T cells, or PBMCs came the material, which was cDNA or gDNA.

Produced via immunoSEQ multiplex PCR; TCRdb's table is partial and in-frame only. The table lists roughly 100,000 clones, roughly 87% of them singletons, with around 6.2% in the top ten. Input material: peripheral blood. This receptor was taken from a human donor in a cohort sampled during active COVID-19.

DNA of the CDR3: TGTGCCAGCAGCTTGGTTGGCAGCTACGAGCAGTACTTC. Encoded protein: CASSLVGSYEQYF. The chain has TRBV5-5 and TRBJ2-7; no reliable D call. The CDR3 spans 13 residues. Trimming left V 0 bases short and J 3 bases short, with 7 bases between. Germline loops: CDR1 SGHKS, CDR2 YYEKEE (reference sequence).